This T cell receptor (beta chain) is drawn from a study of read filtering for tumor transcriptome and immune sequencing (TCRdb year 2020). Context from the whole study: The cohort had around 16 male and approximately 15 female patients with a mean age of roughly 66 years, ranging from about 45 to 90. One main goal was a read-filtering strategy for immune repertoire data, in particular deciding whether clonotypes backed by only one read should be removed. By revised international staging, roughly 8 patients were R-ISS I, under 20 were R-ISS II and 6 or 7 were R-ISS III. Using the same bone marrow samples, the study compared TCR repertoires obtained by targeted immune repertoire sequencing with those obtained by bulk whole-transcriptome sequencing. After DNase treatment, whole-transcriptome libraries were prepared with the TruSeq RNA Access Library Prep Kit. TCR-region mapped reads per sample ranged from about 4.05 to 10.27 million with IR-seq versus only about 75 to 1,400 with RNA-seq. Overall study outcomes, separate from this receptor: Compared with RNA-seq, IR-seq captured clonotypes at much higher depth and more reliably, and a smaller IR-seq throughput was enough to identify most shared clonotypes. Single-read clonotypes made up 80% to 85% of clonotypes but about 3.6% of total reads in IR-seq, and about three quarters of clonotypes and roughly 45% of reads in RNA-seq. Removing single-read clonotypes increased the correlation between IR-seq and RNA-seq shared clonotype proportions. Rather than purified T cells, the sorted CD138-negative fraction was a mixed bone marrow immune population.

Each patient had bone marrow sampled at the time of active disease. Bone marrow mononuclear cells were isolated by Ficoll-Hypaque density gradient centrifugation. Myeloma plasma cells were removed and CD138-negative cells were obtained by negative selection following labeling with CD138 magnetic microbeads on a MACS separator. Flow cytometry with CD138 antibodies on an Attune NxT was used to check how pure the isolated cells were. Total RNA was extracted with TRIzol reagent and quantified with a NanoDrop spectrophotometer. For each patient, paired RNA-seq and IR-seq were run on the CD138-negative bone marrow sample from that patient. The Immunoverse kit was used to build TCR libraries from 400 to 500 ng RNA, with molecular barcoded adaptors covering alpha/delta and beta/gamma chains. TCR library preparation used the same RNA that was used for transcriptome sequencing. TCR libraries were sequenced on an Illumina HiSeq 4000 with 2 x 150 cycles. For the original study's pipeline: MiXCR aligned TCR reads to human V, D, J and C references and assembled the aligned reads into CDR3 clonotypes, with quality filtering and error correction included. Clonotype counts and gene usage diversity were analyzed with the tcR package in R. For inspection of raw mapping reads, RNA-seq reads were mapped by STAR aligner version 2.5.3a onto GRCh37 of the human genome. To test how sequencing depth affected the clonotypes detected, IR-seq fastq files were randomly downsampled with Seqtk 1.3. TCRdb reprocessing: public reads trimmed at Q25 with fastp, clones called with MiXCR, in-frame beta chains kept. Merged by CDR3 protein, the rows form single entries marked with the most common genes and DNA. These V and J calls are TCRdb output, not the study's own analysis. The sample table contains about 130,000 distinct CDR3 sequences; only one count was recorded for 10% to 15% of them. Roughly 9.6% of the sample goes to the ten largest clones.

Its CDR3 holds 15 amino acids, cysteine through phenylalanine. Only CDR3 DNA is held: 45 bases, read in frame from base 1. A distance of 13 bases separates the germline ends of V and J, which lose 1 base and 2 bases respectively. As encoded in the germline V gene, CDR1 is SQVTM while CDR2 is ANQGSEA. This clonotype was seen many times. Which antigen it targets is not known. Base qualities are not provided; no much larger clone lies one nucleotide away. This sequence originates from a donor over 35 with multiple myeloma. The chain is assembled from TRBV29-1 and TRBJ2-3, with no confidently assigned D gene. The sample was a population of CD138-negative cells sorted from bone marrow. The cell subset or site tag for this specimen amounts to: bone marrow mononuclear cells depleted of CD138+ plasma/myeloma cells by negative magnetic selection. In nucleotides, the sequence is TGCAGCGTTGAAGCTCGGTCCAGATTCACAGATACGCAGTATTTT. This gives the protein CSVEARSRFTDTQYF.